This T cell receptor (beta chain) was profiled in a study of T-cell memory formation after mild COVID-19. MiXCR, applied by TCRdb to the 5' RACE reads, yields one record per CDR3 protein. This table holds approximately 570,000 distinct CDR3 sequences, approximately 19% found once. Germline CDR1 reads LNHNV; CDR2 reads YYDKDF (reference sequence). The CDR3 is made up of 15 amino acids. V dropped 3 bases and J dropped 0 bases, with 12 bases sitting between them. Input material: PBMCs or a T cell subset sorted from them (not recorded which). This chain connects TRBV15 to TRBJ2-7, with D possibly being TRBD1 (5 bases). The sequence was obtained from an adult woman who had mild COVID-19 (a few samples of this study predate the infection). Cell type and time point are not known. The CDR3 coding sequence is TGTGCCACCAGCAGTAAAGGGGCCAGCTCCTACGAGCAGTACTTC. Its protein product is CATSSKGASSYEQYF.